This T cell receptor beta chain was sequenced during a study of blood T cell repertoires in COVID-19. About the study: The United States, Italy and Spain provided the acute and convalescent COVID-19 samples. T cells, B-cell-depleted T cells, or PBMCs provided the cDNA or gDNA that served as material.

Original handling: Reference gene primer amplification yielded estimated nucleated cell counts. Only in-frame clones appear in the TCRdb table, and some are missing; sequencing was by immunoSEQ multiplex PCR. V and J calls and clone size are those listed in that table; D and trimming were worked out from the DNA. The data contain about 87,000 clones, about 71% of them singletons. The V segment lost 2 bases and the J segment 4 bases; nucleotides outside the gene matches: 2. This CDR3 is 14 amino acids long. Germline CDR1 and CDR2: SGHTA and FQGTGA. V usage is TRBV7-3 and J usage is TRBJ1-1, with 9 bases aligning to TRBD1. The clonotype was recovered from a woman in her forties or fifties with acute or convalescent COVID-19. Sequences were obtained from peripheral blood. The CDR3 nucleotides are TGTGCCAGCAGCTTAGGGACAGGGATCACTGAAGCTTTCTTT. Its translation is CASSLGTGITEAFF.